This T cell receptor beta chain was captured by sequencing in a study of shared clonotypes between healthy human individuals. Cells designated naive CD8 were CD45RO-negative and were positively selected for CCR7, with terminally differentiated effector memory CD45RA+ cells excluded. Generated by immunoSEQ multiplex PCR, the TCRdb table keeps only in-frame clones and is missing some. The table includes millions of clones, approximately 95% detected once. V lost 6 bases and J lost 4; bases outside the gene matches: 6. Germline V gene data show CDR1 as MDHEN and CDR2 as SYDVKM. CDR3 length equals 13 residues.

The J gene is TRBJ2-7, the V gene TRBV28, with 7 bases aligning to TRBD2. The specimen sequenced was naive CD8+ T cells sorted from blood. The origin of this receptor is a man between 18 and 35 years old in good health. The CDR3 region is CASSSRGDYEQYF. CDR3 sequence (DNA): TGTGCCAGCAGCTCTCGGGGGGATTACGAGCAGTACTTC.